The T cell receptor (beta chain) described here comes from a study of T cell responses to AZD1222 COVID-19 vaccine. CDR3 size: 14 residues. Germline CDR1 and CDR2: SGDLS and YYNGEE. Trimming stripped 0 bases from V and 3 bases from J, with 10 bases between. General study points: No repertoire was sampled before or during the peak T cell response, only after it.

In the case of this clone: Its matching antigen is unknown.

Only in-frame clones appear in the TCRdb table, and some are missing; sequencing was by immunoSEQ multiplex PCR. Of 150,000 to 200,000 clones in the sample, about 91% were seen once. The sample here was peripheral blood, taken on day 0 of MenACWY control vaccination. This chain uses TRBV9 with TRBJ2-7, with TRBD1 as a possible D gene (6 bases). The origin of this receptor is an adult in good health. The CDR3 nucleotides are TGTGCCAGCAGCGTAGTTTGGGGGCTCTACGAGCAGTACTTC. This gives the protein CASSVVWGLYEQYF.